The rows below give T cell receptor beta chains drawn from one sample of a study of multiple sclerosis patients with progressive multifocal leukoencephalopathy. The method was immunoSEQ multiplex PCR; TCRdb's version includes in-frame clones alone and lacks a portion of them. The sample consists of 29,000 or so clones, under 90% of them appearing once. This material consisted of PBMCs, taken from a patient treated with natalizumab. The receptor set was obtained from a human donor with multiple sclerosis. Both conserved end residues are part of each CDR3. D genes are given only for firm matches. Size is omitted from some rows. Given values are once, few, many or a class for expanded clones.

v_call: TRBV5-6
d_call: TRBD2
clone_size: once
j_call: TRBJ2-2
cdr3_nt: TGTGCCAGCAGCTTAGCGGGAGGGTACACCGGGGAGCTGTTTTTT
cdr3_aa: CASSLAGGYTGELFF

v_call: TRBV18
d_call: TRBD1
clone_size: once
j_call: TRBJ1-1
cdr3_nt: TGTGCCAGCTCACGGACCGGGACAGGGGGCTGGAACACTGAAGCTTTCTTT
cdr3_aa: CASSRTGTGGWNTEAFF

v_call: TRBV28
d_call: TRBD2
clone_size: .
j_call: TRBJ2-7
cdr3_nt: TGTGCCAGCAGTTCCCAAAGACTAGCGGTATACGAGCAGTACTTC
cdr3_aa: CASSSQRLAVYEQYF

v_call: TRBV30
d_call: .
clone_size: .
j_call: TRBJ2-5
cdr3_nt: TGTGCCTGGACGGACAGGCGGGGGGAGACCCAGTACTTC
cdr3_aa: CAWTDRRGETQYF

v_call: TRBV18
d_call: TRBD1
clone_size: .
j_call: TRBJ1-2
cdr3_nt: TGTGCCAGCTCACCTAGGACAGGGGTCAACTATGGCTACACCTTC
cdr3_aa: CASSPRTGVNYGYTF

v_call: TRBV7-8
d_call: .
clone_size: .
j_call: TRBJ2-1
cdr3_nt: TGTGCCAGCAGCTTAACGGTGAGCCACTACAATGAGCAGTTCTTC
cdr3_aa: CASSLTVSHYNEQFF

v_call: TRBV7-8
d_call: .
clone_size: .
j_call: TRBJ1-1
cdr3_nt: TGTGCCAGCAGTTCGAGGCAGGGGAGTAGAACTGAAGCTTTCTTT
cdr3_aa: CASSSRQGSRTEAFF

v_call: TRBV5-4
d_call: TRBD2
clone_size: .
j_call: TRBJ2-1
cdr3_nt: TGCGCCAGCAGCTTGGCCTTACTAGCGCGGAATGAGCAGTTCTTC
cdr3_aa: CASSLALLARNEQFF

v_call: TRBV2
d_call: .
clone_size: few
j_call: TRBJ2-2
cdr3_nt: TGTGCCAGCAGTGAAACCTTGGAGCTGTTTTTT
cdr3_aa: CASSETLELFF

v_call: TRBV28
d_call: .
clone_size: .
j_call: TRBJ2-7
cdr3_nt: TGTGCCAGCAGTTCAGGACAGCCCCCCTACGAGCAGTACTTC
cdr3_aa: CASSSGQPPYEQYF

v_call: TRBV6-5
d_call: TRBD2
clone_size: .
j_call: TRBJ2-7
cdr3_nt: TGTGCCAGCAGTCGCGGGAGTCCCTCCTACGAGCAGTACTTC
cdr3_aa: CASSRGSPSYEQYF

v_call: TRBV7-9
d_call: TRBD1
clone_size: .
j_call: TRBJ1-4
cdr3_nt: TGTGCCAGCAGCCCAGGACAGGGTGGCGAAAAACTGTTTTTT
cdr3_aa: CASSPGQGGEKLFF

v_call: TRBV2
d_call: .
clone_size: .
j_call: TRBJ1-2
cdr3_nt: TGTGCCAGCAGGGGGCAGGGAGGCTACTATGGCTACACCTTC
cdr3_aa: CASRGQGGYYGYTF

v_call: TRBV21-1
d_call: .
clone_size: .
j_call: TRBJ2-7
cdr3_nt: TGTGCCAGCAGGGCGAACTTCCTTAAAGTGGACTGTGACTACGGGCAGTACTTC
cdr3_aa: CASRANFLKVDCDYGQYF

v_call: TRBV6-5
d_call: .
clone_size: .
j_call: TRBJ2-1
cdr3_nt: TGTGCCAGCAGTTACTCCTCTCTACGAGGACGAGAGCAGTTCTTC
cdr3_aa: CASSYSSLRGREQFF

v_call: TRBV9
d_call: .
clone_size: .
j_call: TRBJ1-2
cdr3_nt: TGTGCCAGCAGCGTAGACGGCGCCGTATTCTATGGCTACACCTTC
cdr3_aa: CASSVDGAVFYGYTF